What follows are 7 T cell receptor beta chains derived from one specimen sequenced in a study of T cells in localized non-small cell lung cancer. Using immunoSEQ multiplex PCR, the repertoire was profiled, and TCRdb retains in-frame clones only, with some absent. The profile shows tens of thousands of clones, about 82% of them singletons. The specimen comprised peripheral blood, sampled before any cancer treatment. These receptors came from an older male donor with stage III squamous cell lung carcinoma.

This clone appeared a few times. The gene calls are TRBV5-1 and TRBJ2-7, with D possibly matching TRBD2 (6 bases). The CDR3 is 17 amino acids. V shed 4 bases and J shed 2 bases, with 22 bases lying between them. Germline-derived CDR1 and CDR2 are SGHRS and YFSETQ. The CDR3 coding sequence is TGCGCCAGCAGCGTGCGCATGGGGGGACCCTCAACCTACGAGCAGTACTTC. Protein sequence: CASSVRMGGPSTYEQYF.

V gene TRBV5-1 combines with J gene TRBJ2-5; D gene ambiguous. The germline V gene encodes CDR1 SGHRS and CDR2 YFSETQ. The CDR3 spans 15 residues. V dropped 0 bases and J dropped 1 base, with 10 bases sitting between them. CDR3 bases: TGCGCCAGCAGCTTGGGAGGCTCGGTCCAAGAGACCCAGTACTTC. It specifies CASSLGGSVQETQYF.

The rearrangement uses TRBV19 and TRBJ2-6; 9 bases are shared with TRBD1. CDR3 size: 16 residues. CDR1 is LNHDA, CDR2 SQIVND, per germline (reference sequence). J lost 4 bases, V lost 10 bases, and 11 bases had no gene match. The CDR3 nucleotides read TGTGCCACTACCCCGGGACAGGGATCAGGGGCCAACGTCCTGACTTTC. Amino acid sequence: CATTPGQGSGANVLTF.

V gene TRBV20-1 combines with J gene TRBJ1-1, with D unclear. The CDR3 has 11 residues. V was cut by 3 bases and J by 6 bases, with 8 bases left in between. Germline lookup yields CDR1 DFQATT and CDR2 SNEGSKA (reference sequence). CDR3 coding DNA: TGCAGTGCTAGGGGGAATGCTGAAGCTTTCTTT. Translated, it gives CSARGNAEAFF.

The chain is built from TRBV18 and TRBJ1-4; the D is unclear. The V end was cut by 5 bases, the J end by 2 bases, with 12 bases between. This CDR3 contains 15 residues. Per the germline V gene, CDR1 is KGHSH and CDR2 is LQKENI. The CDR3 nucleotides read TGTGCCAGCTCAGTACAGAAATCCACTAATGAAAAACTGTTTTTT. The encoded protein is CASSVQKSTNEKLFF.

This clone has only a few counts. The rearrangement links TRBV5-1 to TRBJ2-5, with D unresolved. CDR1 is SGHRS, CDR2 YFSETQ, per germline. V dropped 5 bases and J dropped 2 bases, with 13 bases sitting between them. CDR3 size: 14 residues. The CDR3 here is CASSPIQIQETQYF. The CDR3 nucleotides are TGCGCCAGCAGTCCGATACAGATACAAGAGACCCAGTACTTC.

The chain couples TRBV7-6 to TRBJ1-4; D not resolved. Deletions cut 5 bases from V and 4 bases from J, with 14 bases between. Germline CDR1 and CDR2: SGHVS and FNYEAQ. The CDR3 covers 15 residues. This CDR3 reads CASSPDARFNEKLFF. CDR3 sequence (DNA): TGTGCCAGCAGCCCGGACGCGCGGTTTAATGAAAAACTGTTTTTT.